This TCR beta chain was observed in a study of T cells after yellow fever vaccination. This clonotype was recorded many times. The antigen is undetermined. This CDR3 is built from 15 residues. V lost 5 bases and J lost 8; bases outside the gene matches: 11. Generation of TCR cDNA used 5'RACE template switching (which added a universal primer site and UMIs). TCRdb analysed the 5' RACE reads with MiXCR anew, one entry per CDR3 protein. This sample has a few hundred thousand distinct CDR3 sequences, with around 6.7% found just once. Findings of the study overall: Sorted repertoires could include abundant contaminating clonotypes from bulk cells.

The source of this sequence is a young man who received the YFV17D yellow fever vaccine. The specimen comprised CD4+ T cells sorted from PBMCs, sampled on the day of the yellow fever booster vaccination. The chain combines TRBV12-3 or TRBV12-4 with TRBJ2-2; 7 nucleotides agree with TRBD2. This chain's CDR3 is CASSPSGSSTGELFF. CDR3 DNA sequence: TGTGCCAGCAGTCCTAGCGGATCTTCGACTGGGGAGCTGTTTTTT.